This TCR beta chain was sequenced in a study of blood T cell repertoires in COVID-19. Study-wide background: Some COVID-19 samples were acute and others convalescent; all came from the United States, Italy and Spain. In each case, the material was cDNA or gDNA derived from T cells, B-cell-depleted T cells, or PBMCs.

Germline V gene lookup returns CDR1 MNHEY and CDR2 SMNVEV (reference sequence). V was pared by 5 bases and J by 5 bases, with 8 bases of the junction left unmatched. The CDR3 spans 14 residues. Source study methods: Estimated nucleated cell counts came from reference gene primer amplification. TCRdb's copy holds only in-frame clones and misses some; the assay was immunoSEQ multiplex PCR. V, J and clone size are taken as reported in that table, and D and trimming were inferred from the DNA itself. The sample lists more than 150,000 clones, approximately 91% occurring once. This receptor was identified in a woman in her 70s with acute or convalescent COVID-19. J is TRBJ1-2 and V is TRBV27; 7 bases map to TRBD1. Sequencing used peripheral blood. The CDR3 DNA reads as TGTGCCAGCAGTGGGGCCGGGACAGATTATGGCTACACCTTC. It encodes CASSGAGTDYGYTF.